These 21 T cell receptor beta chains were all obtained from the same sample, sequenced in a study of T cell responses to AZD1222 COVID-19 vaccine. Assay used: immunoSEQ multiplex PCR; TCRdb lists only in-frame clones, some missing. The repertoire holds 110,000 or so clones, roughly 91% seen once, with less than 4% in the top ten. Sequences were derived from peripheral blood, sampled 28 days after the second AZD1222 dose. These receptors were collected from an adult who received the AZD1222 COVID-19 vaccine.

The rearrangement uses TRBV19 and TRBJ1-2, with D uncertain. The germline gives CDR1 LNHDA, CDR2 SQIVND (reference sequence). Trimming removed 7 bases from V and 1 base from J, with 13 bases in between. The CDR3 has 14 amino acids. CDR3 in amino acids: CASTPQLINYGYTF. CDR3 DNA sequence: TGTGCCAGTACCCCACAACTGATTAACTATGGCTACACCTTC.

This CDR3 is CASSLSSSNYGYTF. CDR3 coding DNA: TGTGCCAGCAGCCTAAGTAGCTCTAACTATGGCTACACCTTC. The chain has TRBV7-9 and TRBJ1-2; D gene unclear. Germline V gives CDR1 SEHNR, CDR2 FQNEAQ (reference sequence). The CDR3 length is 14 residues. With 5 bases removed from V and 0 bases from J, the gap between germline ends came to 10 bases.

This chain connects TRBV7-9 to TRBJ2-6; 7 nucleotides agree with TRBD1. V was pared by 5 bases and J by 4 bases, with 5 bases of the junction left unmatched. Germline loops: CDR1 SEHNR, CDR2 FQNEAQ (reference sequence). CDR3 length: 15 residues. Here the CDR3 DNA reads TGTGCCAGCAGCCCACAGGGGTCCGGGGCCAACGTCCTGACTTTC. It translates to CASSPQGSGANVLTF.

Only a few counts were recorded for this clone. CDR3 sequence reads: CASSLTASGSGEQYF. The CDR3 region has the DNA TGTGCCAGCAGCTTAACGGCTAGCGGGTCCGGCGAGCAGTACTTC. V is TRBV7-3 and J is TRBJ2-7, with 8 bases fitting TRBD2. CDR3 length: 15 residues. CDR1 is SGHTA, CDR2 FQGTGA, per germline. V shed 0 bases and J 6 bases; nucleotides not matched to a gene: 7.

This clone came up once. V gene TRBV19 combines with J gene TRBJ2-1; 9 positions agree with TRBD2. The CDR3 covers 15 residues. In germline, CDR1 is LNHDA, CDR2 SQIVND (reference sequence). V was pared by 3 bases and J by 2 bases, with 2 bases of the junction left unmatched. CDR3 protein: CASSIASGAYNEQFF. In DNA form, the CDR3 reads TGTGCCAGTAGTATCGCTAGCGGGGCCTACAATGAGCAGTTCTTC.

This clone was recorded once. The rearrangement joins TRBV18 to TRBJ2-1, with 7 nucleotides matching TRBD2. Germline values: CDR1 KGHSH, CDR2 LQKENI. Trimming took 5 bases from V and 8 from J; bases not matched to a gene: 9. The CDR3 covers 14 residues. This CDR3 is CASSTGTTFDEQFF. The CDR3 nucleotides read TGTGCCAGCTCAACCGGGACTACCTTCGATGAGCAGTTCTTC.

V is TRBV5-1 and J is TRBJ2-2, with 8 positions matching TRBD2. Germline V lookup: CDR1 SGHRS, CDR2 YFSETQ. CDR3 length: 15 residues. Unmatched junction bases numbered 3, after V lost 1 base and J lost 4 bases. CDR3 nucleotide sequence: TGCGCCAGCAGCTTGACTAGCGGATTCACCGGGGAGCTGTTTTTT. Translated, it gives CASSLTSGFTGELFF.

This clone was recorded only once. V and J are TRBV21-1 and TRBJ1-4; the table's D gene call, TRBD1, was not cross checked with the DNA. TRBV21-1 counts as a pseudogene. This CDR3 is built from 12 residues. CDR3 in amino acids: CASSKAPSGQFF. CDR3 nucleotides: TGTGCCAGCAGCAAGGCCCCCTCTGGTCAGTTTTTT.

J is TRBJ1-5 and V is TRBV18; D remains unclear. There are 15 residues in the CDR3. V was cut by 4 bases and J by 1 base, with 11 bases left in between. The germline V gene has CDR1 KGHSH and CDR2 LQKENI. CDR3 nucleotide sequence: TGTGCCAGCTCACTGGGCCCGGGGAGCAATCAGCCCCAGCATTTT. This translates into CASSLGPGSNQPQHF.

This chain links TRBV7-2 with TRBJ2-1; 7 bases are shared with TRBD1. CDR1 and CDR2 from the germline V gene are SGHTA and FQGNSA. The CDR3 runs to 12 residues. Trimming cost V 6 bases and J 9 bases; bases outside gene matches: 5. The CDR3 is CASSGRGPEQFF. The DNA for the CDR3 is TGTGCCAGCAGTGGAAGGGGGCCTGAGCAGTTCTTC.

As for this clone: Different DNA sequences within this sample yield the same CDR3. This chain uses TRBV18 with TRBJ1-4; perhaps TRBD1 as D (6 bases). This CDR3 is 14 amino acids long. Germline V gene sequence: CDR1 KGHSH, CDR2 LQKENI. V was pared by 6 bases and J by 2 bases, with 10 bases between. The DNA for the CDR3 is TGTGCCAGCTCTCCAGGGGCCACTAATGAAAAACTGTTTTTT. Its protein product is CASSPGATNEKLFF.

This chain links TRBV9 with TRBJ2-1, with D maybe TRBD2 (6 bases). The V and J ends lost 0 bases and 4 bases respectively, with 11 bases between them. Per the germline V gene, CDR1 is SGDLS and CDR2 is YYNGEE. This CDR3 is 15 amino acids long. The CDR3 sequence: CASSVDQRVYNEQFF. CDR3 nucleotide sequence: TGTGCCAGCAGCGTAGACCAGCGGGTTTACAATGAGCAGTTCTTC.

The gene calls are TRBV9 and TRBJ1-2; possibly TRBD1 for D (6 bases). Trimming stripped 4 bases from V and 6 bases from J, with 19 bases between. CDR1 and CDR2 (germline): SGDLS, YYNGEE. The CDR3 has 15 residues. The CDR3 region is CASSPRWSGGDGYTF. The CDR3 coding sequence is TGTGCCAGCAGCCCTAGGTGGTCGGGGGGCGATGGCTACACCTTC. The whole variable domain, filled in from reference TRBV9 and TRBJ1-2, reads DSGVTQTPKHLITATGQRVTLRCSPRSGDLSVYWYQQSLDQGLQFLIQYYNGEERAKGNILERFSAQQFPDLHSELNLSSLELGDSALYFCASSPRWSGGDGYTFGSGTRLTVV.

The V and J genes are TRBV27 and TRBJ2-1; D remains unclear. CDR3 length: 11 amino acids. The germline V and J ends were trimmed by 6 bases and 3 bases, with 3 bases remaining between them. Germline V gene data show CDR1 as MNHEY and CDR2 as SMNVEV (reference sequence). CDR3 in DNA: TGTGCCAGCAGCCTCTACAATGAGCAGTTCTTC. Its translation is CASSLYNEQFF.

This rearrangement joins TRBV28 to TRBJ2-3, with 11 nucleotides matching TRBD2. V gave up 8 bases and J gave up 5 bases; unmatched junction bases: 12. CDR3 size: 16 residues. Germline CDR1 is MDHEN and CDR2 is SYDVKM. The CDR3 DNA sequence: TGTGCCAGCTGGGTCGGGCTAGCGGGAGGAGGAGATACGCAGTATTTT. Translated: CASWVGLAGGGDTQYF.

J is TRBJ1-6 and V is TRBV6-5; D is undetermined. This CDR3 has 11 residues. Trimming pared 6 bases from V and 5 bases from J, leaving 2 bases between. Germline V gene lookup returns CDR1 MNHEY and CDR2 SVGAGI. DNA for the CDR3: TGTGCCAGCAGAGATAATTCACCCCTCCACTTT. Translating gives CASRDNSPLHF.

In DNA, the CDR3 is TGTGCCAGCAGCTTAGAATACGGGGACACCGGGGAGCTGTTTTTT. It is translated as CASSLEYGDTGELFF. V is TRBV11-2 and J is TRBJ2-2; the D gene is possibly TRBD2 (5 bases). Trimming removed 0 bases from V and 3 bases from J, with 8 bases in between. The germline CDR1 and CDR2 sequences are SGHAT and FQNNGV. The CDR3 extends over 15 amino acids.

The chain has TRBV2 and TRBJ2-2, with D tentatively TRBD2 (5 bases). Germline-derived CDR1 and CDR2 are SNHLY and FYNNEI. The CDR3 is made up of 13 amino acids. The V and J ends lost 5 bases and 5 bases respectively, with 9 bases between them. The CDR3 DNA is TGTGCCAGCAGTTTCGGGAAGACCGGGGAGCTGTTTTTT. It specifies CASSFGKTGELFF.

CDR3 DNA: TGTGCCAGCAGTTTAGGAGACTCTCAGCCCCAGCATTTT. It is translated as CASSLGDSQPQHF. This chain joins TRBV12-3 or TRBV12-4 and TRBJ1-5, with D hard to call. CDR3 length: 13 residues. Trimming removed 1 base at V and 6 bases at J, with 7 bases between.

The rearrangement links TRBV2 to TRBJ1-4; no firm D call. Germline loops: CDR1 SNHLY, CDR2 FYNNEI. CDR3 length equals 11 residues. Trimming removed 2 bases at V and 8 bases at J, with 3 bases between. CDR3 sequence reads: CASSESEKLFF. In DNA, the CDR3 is TGTGCCAGCAGTGAATCCGAAAAACTGTTTTTT.

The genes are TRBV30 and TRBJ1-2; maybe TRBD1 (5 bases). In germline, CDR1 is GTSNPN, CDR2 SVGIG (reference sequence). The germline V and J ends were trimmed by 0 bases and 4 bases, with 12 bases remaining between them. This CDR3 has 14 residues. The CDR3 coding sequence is TGTGCCTGGAGTGTACCCCCGAGGGGCTATGGCTACACCTTC. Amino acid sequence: CAWSVPPRGYGYTF.